The clone carrying this TCR beta chain occurred once. In the original processing: Researchers report that nucleated cell counts were estimated from reference gene primer amplification. TCRdb keeps only in-frame clones here, not all; method: immunoSEQ multiplex PCR. V, J and clone size derive from that table, while D and trimming were established from the DNA sequence. The sample carries a few hundred thousand clones, more than 80% recorded once. The source of the sample is a study of blood T cell repertoires in COVID-19. Study background: The United States, Italy and Spain were the sources of the acute and convalescent COVID-19 samples. PBMCs, B-cell-depleted T cells, or T cells were the source of the cDNA or gDNA that made up the material.

Trimming cost V 9 bases and J 14 bases, with 17 bases left between them. Germline-derived CDR1 and CDR2 are WNHNN and SYGVQD (reference sequence). The CDR3 runs to 11 residues. This receptor was identified in a woman in her thirties or forties with acute or convalescent COVID-19. The sample comprised peripheral blood. The chain recombines TRBV10-1 with TRBJ2-1; D possibly corresponds to TRBD1 (5 bases). The DNA of the CDR3 is TGCGCCAGTCCCAGGGCCCAATGGAAGTTCTTC. It is translated as CASPRAQWKFF.